This T cell receptor beta chain stems from a study of blood T cell repertoires in COVID-19 (TCRdb year 2020). For the wider study: Collaborator samples came from the United States, Italy and Spain and covered acute and convalescent phases of COVID-19. The prospective study material was composed of cDNA or gDNA derived from T cells, B-cell-depleted T cells, or PBMCs. The dataset comprised deeply sampled blood TCRbeta repertoires from subjects exposed to, actively infected with, or recovered from COVID-19. The repertoires were released in a freely available public database intended as a resource for research on the immune response to SARS-CoV-2. The samples were drawn from two sources: the first 160 participants of the ongoing ImmuneRACE study, and 1,000 to 1,500 subjects contributed by 6 global collaborators. The sample metadata nearly always contained a de-identified subject ID, COVID-19 status, age in years and sex. Where available, HLA class I and class II types were obtained from metadata supplied by the sample provider rather than from assay-based typing. Study-wide findings and limitations: The quantity of clinical and demographic metadata differed by source and by participant and was supplied without curation.

The immunoSEQ Assay, a bias-controlled multiplex PCR, was used to amplify TCRbeta CDR3 regions from genomic DNA. The study's own analysis went as follows. The number of nucleated cells in each sample was estimated by amplification of reference gene primers within the assay. Sequence reads were collapsed and filtered to measure the absolute abundance of every unique TCRbeta CDR3 rearrangement. Productive Simpson clonality was computed per sample as the square root of Simpson's diversity index over productive rearrangements. The table comes from immuneACCESS by way of TCRdb, which keeps in-frame sequences with V and J called. Part of the clones is missing from these tables; in studies checked, under half for an unresolved V gene and the rest for unknown reasons. That table is the source of V, J and clone size, and D and trimming were worked out from the DNA. The sample yields 230,000 or so clones; about 85% were counted once. Clones ranked in the top ten supply around 6.3% of the sample.

In the prospective study, participants were roughly 18 to 90 years old, resided in approximately 22 geographic areas of the United States, and were enrolled through a virtual design. In the prospective study, cohorts were assigned on the basis of participant-reported clinical history obtained from a screening survey and a study questionnaire. Exposed participants had been in contact with someone with a PCR-confirmed or clinician-diagnosed COVID-19 case within 2 weeks of study entry. In the prospective study, mobile phlebotomists collected whole blood, serum and a nasopharyngeal or oropharyngeal swab from each participant. Additional blood draws and questionnaires over an approximately 2-month period could optionally be provided by prospective study participants. Blood samples from the prospective study were shipped frozen or at room temperature prior to DNA extraction. Regarding this clone: Its antigen remains unidentified. No quality values exist for individual bases; no much larger clone is one base distant.

A distance of 28 bases separates the germline ends of V and J, which lose 6 bases and 8 bases respectively. Taken from the germline V gene, the CDR1 and CDR2 loops are SNHLY and FYNNEI. Reading from cysteine to phenylalanine, the CDR3 counts 17 amino acids. The kept DNA is CDR3 alone, 51 bases in frame from the first base. Recombination joined TRBV2 with TRBJ1-2, with TRBD1 tentatively as D gene (6 bases match). The receptor's source is a woman between 45 and 60 years old who had been exposed to COVID-19. The source material was PBMCs or T cells enriched from blood (not recorded which). The CDR3 has the sequence CASSASRGGGRGHGYTF. The DNA sequence follows: TGTGCCAGCAGCGCCTCGCGAGGGGGGGGGCGGGGCCACGGCTACACCTTC.